One sample yielded the 12 T cell receptor beta chains listed below, sequenced in a study of blood T cell repertoires in COVID-19. Sequencing was performed with immunoSEQ multiplex PCR; in TCRdb, only in-frame clones are kept and a portion is missing. The sample shows around 130,000 clones, 84% of them seen only once. Sequenced: peripheral blood. The source of these receptors is a man aged 55-75 years with acute or convalescent COVID-19.

This clone is a singleton in its sample. The chain joins TRBV6-5 to TRBJ2-5, with 9 bases fitting TRBD1. With 6 bases clipped from V and 2 bases from J, the junction kept 7 bases outside the gene matches. The germline V gene has CDR1 MNHEY and CDR2 SVGAGI. This CDR3 spans 15 amino acids. Here the CDR3 reads CASRGQGFGQETQYF. In DNA form, the CDR3 reads TGTGCCAGCAGGGGACAGGGTTTCGGGCAAGAGACCCAGTACTTC.

J is TRBJ2-1 and V is TRBV11-2; 13 nucleotides match TRBD2. Trimming at V came to 5 bases and at J to 5 bases, leaving 3 bases not matched to a gene. The V gene's germline CDR1 is SGHAT and CDR2 FQNNGV. The CDR3 spans 15 residues. The CDR3 reads CASSQGLAGHNEQFF. The DNA of the CDR3 is TGTGCCAGCAGCCAGGGACTAGCGGGACACAATGAGCAGTTCTTC. The complete variable domain, with remaining parts taken from reference TRBV11-2 and TRBJ2-1, reads EAGVAQSPRYKIIEKRQSVAFWCNPISGHATLYWYQQILGQGPKLLIQFQNNGVVDDSQLPKDRFSAERLKGVDSTLKIQPAKLEDSAVYLCASSQGLAGHNEQFFGPGTRLTVL.

The genes are TRBV3-1 (or the pseudogene TRBV3-2) and TRBJ2-3, with 14 bases that match TRBD2. This CDR3 is built from 18 residues. Looked up from germline, CDR1 is LGHDT and CDR2 is YNNKEL (reference sequence). Germline trimming cut 2 bases from V and 6 bases from J; bases unmatched to any gene: 10. The CDR3 region is CASSQKGLAGGLLDTQYF. The CDR3 DNA follows: TGTGCCAGCAGCCAAAAAGGACTAGCGGGGGGTTTGTTGGATACGCAGTATTTT.

This clone was counted between two and nine times. The rearrangement uses TRBV19 and TRBJ2-7, with 7 bases aligning to TRBD1. Germline CDR1 is LNHDA and CDR2 is SQIVND (reference sequence). Losses at the gene ends were 7 bases for V and 2 bases for J; bases not matched to a gene: 11. The CDR3 runs 15 residues. The DNA for the CDR3 is TGTGCCAGTACCTCAGGGGGATCCCCCCCCTACGAGCAGTACTTC. It codes for CASTSGGSPPYEQYF. Combining the CDR3 with reference TRBV19 and TRBJ2-7 gives the whole variable domain DGGITQSPKYLFRKEGQNVTLSCEQNLNHDAMYWYRQDPGQGLRLIYYSQIVNDFQKGDIAEGYSVSREKKESFPLTVTSAQKNPTAFYLCASTSGGSPPYEQYFGPGTRLTVT.

This clone was seen a handful of times. This chain uses TRBV5-1 with TRBJ2-1, with 8 bases matching TRBD1. From germline, CDR1 is SGHRS and CDR2 YFSETQ. J was trimmed by 10 bases and V by 0 bases; bases with no gene match: 0. This CDR3 spans 12 amino acids. DNA for the CDR3: TGCGCCAGCAGCTTGGGGGACAGGGAGCAGTTCTTC. Amino acid sequence: CASSLGDREQFF.

The V gene is TRBV27, the J gene TRBJ2-7, with TRBD2 matching over 9 bases. The CDR3 has 14 residues. Trimming removed 2 bases from V and 6 bases from J; junction bases left unmatched: 5. Germline-derived CDR1 and CDR2 are MNHEY and SMNVEV (reference sequence). The CDR3 coding sequence is TGTGCCAGCAGTTTAGGTAGCGGGGGAACCGAGCAGTACTTC. Encoded protein: CASSLGSGGTEQYF.

The chain uses TRBV19 and TRBJ1-2; 7 bases line up with TRBD1. The junction had 1 base not matched to a gene; V was cut back by 8 bases and J by 1 base. The CDR3 is 12 amino acids. Germline-derived CDR1 and CDR2 are LNHDA and SQIVND (reference sequence). The CDR3 protein is CASHRGNYGYTF. CDR3 nucleotides: TGTGCCAGTCACAGGGGTAACTATGGCTACACCTTC.

This sequence joins TRBV11-2 and TRBJ2-5; 8 nucleotides agree with TRBD1. The V and J ends lost 0 bases and 5 bases, in that order; junction bases with no gene match: 5. Germline assignment: CDR1 SGHAT and CDR2 FQNNGV. CDR3 length: 15 amino acids. The CDR3 loop reads CASSLDQGAWETQYF. DNA of the CDR3: TGTGCCAGCAGCTTAGACCAGGGGGCCTGGGAGACCCAGTACTTC.

The chain carries TRBV5-1 and TRBJ2-7; 10 bases are a match to TRBD1. The CDR3 runs to 18 residues. Per the germline V gene, CDR1 is SGHRS and CDR2 is YFSETQ. Unmatched junction bases numbered 14, after V lost 2 bases and J lost 3 bases. CDR3 sequence: CASSFGTGVFAGIYEQYF. CDR3 nucleotide sequence: TGCGCCAGCAGCTTTGGGACAGGGGTTTTTGCCGGTATCTACGAGCAGTACTTC. Filled out from reference TRBV5-1 and TRBJ2-7, the complete variable domain reads KAGVTQTPRYLIKTRGQQVTLSCSPISGHRSVSWYQQTPGQGLQFLFEYFSETQRNKGNFPGRFSGRQFSNSRSEMNVSTLELGDSALYLCASSFGTGVFAGIYEQYFGPGTRLTVT.

The chain recombines TRBV5-1 with TRBJ2-7; D perhaps matches TRBD1 (5 bases). V lost 0 bases, J lost 3 bases, and 13 bases lay in between. Germline loops: CDR1 SGHRS, CDR2 YFSETQ. The length of the CDR3 is 15 residues. CDR3 in amino acids: CASSLDPGWDYEQYF. The CDR3 DNA is TGCGCCAGCAGCTTGGATCCAGGGTGGGACTACGAGCAGTACTTC.

The V call is TRBV11-3, the J call TRBJ2-3, with 12 bases fitting TRBD2. Germline CDR1 SGHNT, CDR2 YENEEA. The CDR3 sequence is 16 residues long. V lost 4 bases to trimming and J lost 3 bases; unmatched junction nucleotides: 5. CDR3 in amino acids: CASSSLTSGGTDTQYF. As DNA, the CDR3 is TGTGCCAGCAGCTCCTTGACTAGCGGGGGAACAGATACGCAGTATTTT.

J is TRBJ1-4 and V is TRBV2; tentatively, D is TRBD1 (5 bases). This CDR3 has 11 amino acids. Germline V gives CDR1 SNHLY, CDR2 FYNNEI. Trimming shortened V by 8 bases and J by 5 bases, and 6 bases separated the two germline ends. Written as DNA, the CDR3 is TGTGCCAGCCGGGGGAATGAAAAACTGTTTTTT. Its translation is CASRGNEKLFF.